The count of the clone carrying this T cell receptor (beta chain) is one. Its antigen is not identified. This sample is part of a study of T cell responses to AZD1222 COVID-19 vaccine. The study, taken as a whole, reports: Among spike-specific TCRs, nearly half reportedly target unmutated variant regions. Along spike, vaccine-associated CD4 TCRs were found throughout, with dominance at 160-218 and 743-854. White British people made up most donors, females outnumbered males, and clonal diversity was possibly underestimated.

Data came from immunoSEQ multiplex PCR; TCRdb stores just in-frame clones and leaves some out. The sample consists of tens of thousands of clones, over 75% of them appearing once. Doses given second, at about 4 or about 12 weeks, were pooled. The J segment lost 7 bases and the V segment lost 6 bases, leaving 9 bases of the junction unmatched. The CDR3 has 14 residues. Looked up from germline, CDR1 is ENHRY and CDR2 is SYGVKD. This TCR came from an adult who received the AZD1222 COVID-19 vaccine. The rearrangement uses TRBV10-3 and TRBJ1-5; 7 nucleotides align to TRBD1. Source: peripheral blood, taken 28 days after the second AZD1222 dose. CDR3 DNA sequence: TGTGCCATCAGCCGGGACAGTTACGGGCAGCCCCAGCATTTT. Amino acid sequence: CAISRDSYGQPQHF.